This note documents a single T cell receptor beta chain sequence. As to treatment: randomized to nivolumab then ipilimumab (arm A) or the reverse (arm B). Live CD3+CD8+ CD19− CD56− cells were sorted from PBMCs. The sample is drawn from a study of sequential checkpoint blockade in melanoma. For the study at large: Arm A got nivolumab then ipilimumab; arm B the reverse, 1:1. Each arm's sequence ended with maintenance nivolumab.

The assay was immunoSEQ multiplex PCR, and TCRdb's table has in-frame clones only and misses some. The profile shows 25,000 to 30,000 clones, roughly 77% of them singletons. The CDR3 consists of 16 residues. The V gene lost 4 bases and the J gene lost 4 bases, with 17 bases spanning the gap. Germline V gives CDR1 WNHNN, CDR2 SYGVQD (reference sequence). This clonotype was sampled from a human donor with melanoma. The chain carries TRBV10-1 and TRBJ1-5; a weak D match, TRBD1 (6 bases). The source was CD8+ T cells sorted from blood (inferred from file names), collected from a patient given nivolumab and ipilimumab in sequence. CDR3 region: CASSGGSGQGNQPQHF. Here the CDR3 DNA reads TGCGCCAGCAGTGGGGGTTCCGGGCAGGGGAATCAGCCCCAGCATTTT.